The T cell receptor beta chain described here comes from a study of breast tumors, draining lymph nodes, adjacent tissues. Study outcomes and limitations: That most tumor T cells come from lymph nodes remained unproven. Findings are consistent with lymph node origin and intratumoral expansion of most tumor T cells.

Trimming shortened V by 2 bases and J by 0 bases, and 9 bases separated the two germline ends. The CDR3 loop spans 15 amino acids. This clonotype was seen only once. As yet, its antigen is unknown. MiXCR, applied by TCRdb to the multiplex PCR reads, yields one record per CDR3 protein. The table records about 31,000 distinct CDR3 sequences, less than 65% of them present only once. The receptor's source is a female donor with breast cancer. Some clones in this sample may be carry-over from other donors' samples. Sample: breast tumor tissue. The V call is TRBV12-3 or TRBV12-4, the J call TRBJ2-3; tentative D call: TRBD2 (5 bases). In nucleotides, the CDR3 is TGTGCCAGCAGTTTATTGCTAGCTAGCACAGATACGCAGTATTTT. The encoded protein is CASSLLLASTDTQYF.